This T cell receptor (beta chain) was recovered during a study of shared clonotypes between healthy human individuals. Study conclusions and caveats: Blood was the only sampled material, and tissue repertoires likely differ.

A note on this clone: Its antigen remains unidentified.

An even split of each subset's genomic DNA across several immunoSEQ plates was performed. Authors' methods: With immunoSEQ giving junction-only sequences and no quality scores, filtering differed. Sequenced by immunoSEQ multiplex PCR; TCRdb stores in-frame clones only, minus some. The DNA was the basis for D and trimming; V, J and clone size are from that table. The sample carries 2,500,000 or so clones, 80% to 95% recorded once. Per germline, CDR1 SEHNR and CDR2 FQNEAQ (reference sequence). Trimming took 0 bases from V and 10 from J, leaving 17 bases between them. The CDR3 totals 15 residues. The chain joins TRBV7-9 to TRBJ2-3; maybe TRBD2 (5 bases). This TCR was sampled from a man aged 18-30 years in good health. Some clones in this sample may be carry-over from other donors' samples. Sequencing was performed on naive CD4+ T cells from PBMCs. The subset was: CD45RA+ positively selected. The CDR3 spells CASSLAGEGKRAQYF. The CDR3 DNA reads TGTGCCAGCAGCTTAGCGGGAGAGGGCAAAAGGGCGCAGTATTTT.